Following are 30 T cell receptor beta chains from one sample sequenced in a study of blood T cells in healthy people across ages. Sample-barcoded 5' priming and a J-beta primer mix drove a second PCR of 7 to 11 cycles. MiXCR, run by TCRdb on the 5' RACE reads, gives a single entry per CDR3 protein. The data hold around 990,000 distinct CDR3 sequences, with around two fifths observed a single time. Sample: blood. The origin of the receptors is a man younger than 30 in good health.

V gene TRBV20-1 combines with J gene TRBJ1-1; no firm D call. The V end lost 4 bases, the J end lost 0 bases, and 9 bases lay between the germline ends. CDR1 is DFQATT and CDR2 is SNEGSKA in the germline V gene (reference sequence). CDR3 length: 13 amino acids. The CDR3 protein is CSAIRYMNTEAFF. The DNA of the CDR3 is TGCAGTGCTATCAGATACATGAACACTGAAGCTTTCTTT.

This clonotype was found a few times. The V call is TRBV10-3, the J call TRBJ2-1; 11 nucleotides line up with TRBD2. In germline, CDR1 is ENHRY, CDR2 SYGVKD. The V and J ends lost 10 bases and 5 bases, in that order; junction bases with no gene match: 4. The CDR3 is 13 amino acids. Here the CDR3 DNA reads TGTGCCACGACGGGACTAGCGGACAATGAGCAGTTCTTC. Its protein product is CATTGLADNEQFF.

There are a few counts of this clonotype. The rearrangement joins TRBV6-1 to TRBJ2-3, with D perhaps TRBD1 or TRBD2 (5 bases each). Germline V gives CDR1 MNHNS, CDR2 SASEGT. Trimming shortened V by 2 bases and J by 0 bases, and 15 bases separated the two germline ends. The CDR3 has 17 residues. The CDR3 sequence is CASSEWGRAFSTDTQYF. In DNA form, the CDR3 reads TGTGCCAGCAGTGAATGGGGACGGGCGTTTAGCACAGATACGCAGTATTTT.

This clonotype was seen ten or more times. The V call is TRBV4-1, the J call TRBJ1-2, with a weak D call TRBD1 (6 bases). CDR1 and CDR2 (germline): MGHRA, YSYEKL. The CDR3 has 16 residues. V was shortened by 0 bases and J by 4 bases, with 15 bases between the two germline ends. CDR3 bases: TGCGCCAGCAGCCAAGATTATACAGGGTGGGGCTATGGCTACACCTTC. Translation: CASSQDYTGWGYGYTF.

This clonotype was recorded a few times. The CDR3 nucleotides read TGTGCCAGTTACGATAACTATGGCTACACCTTC. Amino acids: CASYDNYGYTF. V and J are TRBV3-1 and TRBJ1-2; D not resolved. Trimming cost V 9 bases and J 1 base, with 6 bases left between them. The CDR3 covers 11 residues. CDR1 LGHDT and CDR2 YNNKEL come from the germline V gene (reference sequence).

This clonotype came up a few times. This chain connects TRBV7-9 to TRBJ1-6, with a possible D match to TRBD1 (6 bases). V lost 6 bases and J 5 bases, leaving 14 bases between the germline ends. Germline CDR1 reads SEHNR; CDR2 reads FQNEAQ (reference sequence). CDR3 length: 15 residues. CDR3 in amino acids: CASSPQGLDNSPLHF. The CDR3 region has the DNA TGTGCCAGCAGTCCACAGGGACTCGATAATTCACCCCTCCACTTT.

This chain uses TRBV12-3 or TRBV12-4 with TRBJ2-3, with TRBD2 identical over 8 bases. With 3 bases clipped from V and 9 bases from J, the junction kept 20 bases outside the gene matches. There are 18 residues in the CDR3. The CDR3 reads CASSFGGNGGASKGTQYF. Written as DNA, the CDR3 is TGTGCCAGCAGTTTTGGGGGTAACGGGGGGGCGAGTAAGGGAACGCAGTATTTT.

V gene TRBV5-1 combines with J gene TRBJ2-3, with TRBD2 matching 11 bases. CDR1 and CDR2 (germline): SGHRS, YFSETQ. V gave up 4 bases and J gave up 2 bases; unmatched junction bases: 3. The CDR3 runs to 15 residues. For the CDR3, the DNA is TGCGCCAGCAGCCAGACTAGCGGGACCACAGATACGCAGTATTTT. Its protein is CASSQTSGTTDTQYF.

The CDR3 region has the DNA TGTGCCACCAGCAGAGATGGGGGGGGAAACACTGAAGCTTTCTTT. This codes for CATSRDGGGNTEAFF. This chain links TRBV15 with TRBJ1-1, with D possibly being TRBD1 (5 bases). The CDR3 is made up of 15 amino acids. Trimming took 0 bases from V and 2 from J, leaving 10 bases between them. Germline lookup yields CDR1 LNHNV and CDR2 YYDKDF (reference sequence).

The chain employs TRBV5-1 and TRBJ2-3; 9 bases are shared with TRBD1. V was clipped by 4 bases and J by 4 bases; unmatched bases: 16. Germline CDR1 and CDR2: SGHRS and YFSETQ. The CDR3 spans 18 residues. For the CDR3, the DNA is TGCGCCAGCAGCAGAAACCCTACAGGGGGCGCGGAAGCAGATACGCAGTATTTT. It codes for CASSRNPTGGAEADTQYF.

The gene calls are TRBV12-3 or TRBV12-4 and TRBJ1-2; no reliable D call. Trimming removed 5 bases from V and 8 bases from J, with 18 bases in between. The CDR3 totals 14 residues. CDR3 in DNA: TGTGCCAGCAGTCCCGCCCGCGTTAGAAAAGGCTACACCTTC. It translates to CASSPARVRKGYTF.

CDR3 DNA sequence: TGTGCCAGCAGCCAAGGACCCGTGGCAGATACGCAGTATTTT. This translates into CASSQGPVADTQYF. The chain joins TRBV3-1 to TRBJ2-3, with D hard to call. The V end lost 1 base, the J end lost 4 bases, and 9 bases lay between the germline ends. From germline, CDR1 is LGHDT and CDR2 YNNKEL (reference sequence). This CDR3 region has 14 residues.

This clonotype occurred many times. The genes are TRBV4-3 and TRBJ2-5; D is uncertain. The CDR3 runs to 14 residues. The germline V gene encodes CDR1 LGHNA and CDR2 YSLEER. The ends were cut back, 5 bases at V and 3 bases at J, with 13 bases in the middle. This chain's CDR3 is CASSLGANEETQYF. CDR3 bases: TGCGCCAGCAGCTTAGGAGCCAACGAAGAGACCCAGTACTTC.

This clonotype was seen a few times. V is TRBV4-2 and J is TRBJ1-2; 8 bases are shared with TRBD1. CDR3 size: 14 residues. Germline CDR1 is LGHNA and CDR2 is YNFKEQ. Trimming took 0 bases from V and 7 from J; bases not matched to a gene: 4. As DNA, the CDR3 is TGTGCCAGCAGCCAAGATTCGGACAGGGTTGGCTACACCTTC. Protein sequence: CASSQDSDRVGYTF.

The rearrangement links TRBV12-3 or TRBV12-4 to TRBJ2-2; 7 nucleotides match TRBD1. The CDR3 length is 14 residues. With 7 bases clipped from V and 3 bases from J, the junction kept 5 bases outside the gene matches. The CDR3 is CASKRGLDTGELFF. The CDR3 coding sequence is TGTGCCAGCAAGAGGGGGCTAGACACCGGGGAGCTGTTTTTT.

As concerns this clonotype: A much larger clone differs from this one at a single base, so this may be a read error. The chain uses TRBV6-4 and TRBJ2-2; no clear D gene. The CDR3 runs 12 residues. Germline V CDR1 and CDR2: MRHNA, SNTAGT. Trimming took off 3 bases at V and 3 bases at J, with 2 bases between the two ends. The CDR3 protein is CASSEDTGELFF. The CDR3, as DNA: TGTGCCAGCAGTGAAGACACCGGGGAGCTGTTTTTT.

This clonotype was picked up one time. The V and J genes are TRBV13 and TRBJ2-7, with D uncertain. This CDR3 spans 13 amino acids. CDR1 and CDR2 (germline): PRHDT, FYEKMQ (reference sequence). V lost 5 bases to trimming and J lost 1 base, with 9 bases between them. CDR3 bases: TGTGCCAGCAGCGTAGTGGGGTCCTACGAGCAGTACTTC. Encoded protein: CASSVVGSYEQYF. Complete variable domain (other parts from reference TRBV13 and TRBJ2-7): AAGVIQSPRHLIKEKRETATLKCYPIPRHDTVYWYQQGPGQDPQFLISFYEKMQSDKGSIPDRFSAQQFSDYHSELNMSSLELGDSALYFCASSVVGSYEQYFGPGTRLTVT.

The V gene is TRBV12-3 or TRBV12-4, the J gene TRBJ2-2, with 13 bases fitting TRBD2. The V and J ends lost 5 bases and 4 bases, in that order; junction bases with no gene match: 10. This CDR3 is 18 amino acids long. CDR3 sequence: CASSGILAGGPGTGELFF. CDR3 sequence (DNA): TGTGCCAGCAGTGGAATACTAGCGGGGGGGCCGGGCACCGGGGAGCTGTTTTTT.

This clonotype was counted many times. The chain joins TRBV9 to TRBJ1-5, with D unclear. Germline values: CDR1 SGDLS, CDR2 YYNGEE. This CDR3 contains 14 residues. V was shortened by 3 bases and J by 3 bases, with 10 bases between the two germline ends. CDR3 sequence reads: CASSEGRNNQPQHF. CDR3 nucleotides: TGTGCCAGCAGCGAAGGACGGAACAATCAGCCCCAGCATTTT.

The chain joins TRBV3-1 to TRBJ1-4; unclear D gene. The CDR3 totals 16 residues. Per germline, CDR1 LGHDT and CDR2 YNNKEL (reference sequence). V gave up 0 bases and J gave up 3 bases, with 11 bases separating them. The CDR3 loop is CASSQDLEGANEKLFF. CDR3 nucleotide sequence: TGTGCCAGCAGCCAAGATCTGGAAGGAGCTAATGAAAAACTGTTTTTT.

This clonotype was found a few times. The chain couples TRBV15 to TRBJ1-1, with D uncertain. Trimming took off 1 base at V and 0 bases at J, with 9 bases between the two ends. Germline assignment: CDR1 LNHNV and CDR2 YYDKDF (reference sequence). The CDR3 extends over 15 amino acids. The CDR3 loop is CATSRGGVLNTEAFF. The CDR3 nucleotides read TGTGCCACCAGCAGAGGCGGGGTGCTGAACACTGAAGCTTTCTTT.

This sequence joins TRBV2 and TRBJ2-5, with 10 bases fitting TRBD2. This CDR3 has 15 residues. V trimming: 1 base; J trimming: 1 base; junction bases outside the gene matches: 0. Germline V lookup: CDR1 SNHLY, CDR2 FYNNEI. The CDR3 is CASSEERGGQETQYF. The CDR3 DNA sequence: TGTGCCAGCAGTGAAGAGCGGGGGGGCCAAGAGACCCAGTACTTC.

The V call is TRBV19, the J call TRBJ2-1; TRBD1 matches 7 bases. This CDR3 has 12 amino acids. The ends lost 1 base at V and 9 bases at J; junction bases unmatched: 0. The germline V gene encodes CDR1 LNHDA and CDR2 SQIVND (reference sequence). The CDR3 DNA sequence: TGTGCCAGTAGTATAGCAGGGGGTGAGCAGTTCTTC. Residues: CASSIAGGEQFF.

The chain uses TRBV3-1 and TRBJ2-7; possible D gene TRBD2, 5 bases. Germline CDR1 is LGHDT and CDR2 is YNNKEL (reference sequence). Deletions cut 1 base from V and 2 bases from J, with 12 bases between. This CDR3 is built from 15 residues. The CDR3 DNA reads as TGTGCCAGCAGCCAAGGGCCTAGCTCTCCCTACGAGCAGTACTTC. This gives the protein CASSQGPSSPYEQYF.

The chain uses TRBV4-1 and TRBJ2-3; D is undetermined. The germline V gene encodes CDR1 MGHRA and CDR2 YSYEKL. V was pared by 2 bases and J by 2 bases, with 14 bases between. The CDR3 loop spans 16 amino acids. CDR3 region: CASSQLPPELTDTQYF. For the CDR3, the DNA is TGCGCCAGCAGCCAACTCCCGCCCGAGCTCACAGATACGCAGTATTTT.

The DNA for the CDR3 is TGTGCCAGCAGCTTAGAGAGCCTCCCATACGAGCAGTACTTC. Translation: CASSLESLPYEQYF. J is TRBJ2-7 and V is TRBV7-2; D ambiguous. The CDR3 sequence is 14 residues long. The germline V gene has CDR1 SGHTA and CDR2 FQGNSA. Trimming removed 1 base from V and 4 bases from J, with 11 bases in between.

V and J are TRBV2 and TRBJ2-1; D is uncertain. Deletions cut 2 bases from V and 4 bases from J, with 18 bases between. Germline CDR1 is SNHLY and CDR2 is FYNNEI. This CDR3 has 17 residues. The chain's CDR3 is CASSELGRVSPYNEQFF. For the CDR3, the DNA is TGTGCCAGCAGTGAATTGGGAAGGGTGTCACCTTACAATGAGCAGTTCTTC.

This chain links TRBV5-1 with TRBJ1-1; no definite D call. The germline V gene encodes CDR1 SGHRS and CDR2 YFSETQ. The CDR3 spans 16 residues. V was trimmed by 0 bases and J by 7 bases, leaving 19 bases between them. The CDR3 nucleotides are TGCGCCAGCAGCTTGGATCCAAACAGCGTCACTTGTGAAGCTTTCTTT. Translation: CASSLDPNSVTCEAFF. The full variable domain, completed using reference TRBV5-1 and TRBJ1-1, is KAGVTQTPRYLIKTRGQQVTLSCSPISGHRSVSWYQQTPGQGLQFLFEYFSETQRNKGNFPGRFSGRQFSNSRSEMNVSTLELGDSALYLCASSLDPNSVTCEAFFGQGTRLTVV.

The chain uses TRBV4-3 and TRBJ1-4; maybe TRBD1 (6 bases). This CDR3 contains 13 residues. The germline V and J ends were trimmed by 5 bases and 8 bases, with 12 bases remaining between them. Germline values: CDR1 LGHNA, CDR2 YSLEER. This CDR3 reads CASSWAGEEKLFF. The CDR3 region has the DNA TGCGCCAGCAGCTGGGCAGGGGAGGAAAAACTGTTTTTT.

This chain links TRBV6-9 with TRBJ1-1; weak D call: TRBD1 (6 bases). The germline V gene encodes CDR1 MNHGY and CDR2 SVAAGI. The CDR3 is 12 amino acids. Deletions cut 4 bases from V and 11 bases from J, with 14 bases between. CDR3 DNA sequence: TGTGCCAGCAGTTGGACCGACAGGAAGGCTTTCTTT. This encodes CASSWTDRKAFF.